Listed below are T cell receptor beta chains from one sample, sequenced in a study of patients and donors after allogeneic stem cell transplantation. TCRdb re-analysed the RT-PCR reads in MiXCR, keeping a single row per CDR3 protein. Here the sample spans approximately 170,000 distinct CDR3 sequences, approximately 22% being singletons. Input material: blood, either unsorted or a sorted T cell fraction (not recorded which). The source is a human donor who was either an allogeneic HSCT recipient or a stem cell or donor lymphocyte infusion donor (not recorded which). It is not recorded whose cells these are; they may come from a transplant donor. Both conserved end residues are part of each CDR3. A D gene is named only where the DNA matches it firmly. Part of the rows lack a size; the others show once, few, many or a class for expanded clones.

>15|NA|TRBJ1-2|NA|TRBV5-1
CASSPLGPRGYGYTF
TGCGCCAGCAGCCCCTTAGGGCCCCGGGGCTATGGCTACACCTTC
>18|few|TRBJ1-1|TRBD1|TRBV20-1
CSASGRTGRDSGITEAFF
TGCAGTGCTAGCGGAAGGACAGGGAGGGATTCGGGCATAACTGAAGCTTTCTTT
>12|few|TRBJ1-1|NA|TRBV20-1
CSAHDRNTEAFF
TGCAGTGCTCACGACAGAAACACTGAAGCTTTCTTT
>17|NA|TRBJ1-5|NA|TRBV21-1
CASSKVGRDVGNQPQHF
TGTGCCAGCAGCAAAGTTGGCAGGGATGTCGGCAATCAGCCCCAGCATTTT
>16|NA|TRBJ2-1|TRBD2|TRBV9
CASSVGGLAGNNEQFF
TGTGCCAGCAGCGTAGGGGGACTAGCGGGGAACAATGAGCAGTTCTTC
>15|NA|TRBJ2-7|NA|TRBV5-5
CASSLPLTGTYEQYF
TGTGCCAGCAGCCTCCCACTGACAGGAACCTACGAGCAGTACTTC
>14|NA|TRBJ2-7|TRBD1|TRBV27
CASSFLQAGGEQYF
TGTGCCAGCAGTTTCCTGCAGGCAGGGGGCGAGCAGTACTTC
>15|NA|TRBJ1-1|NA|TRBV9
CASSVSRGGSTEAFF
TGTGCCAGCAGCGTAAGCAGGGGAGGTTCCACTGAAGCTTTCTTT
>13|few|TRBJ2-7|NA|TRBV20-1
CSASRGHDYEQYF
TGCAGTGCTAGTCGTGGACATGACTACGAGCAGTACTTC
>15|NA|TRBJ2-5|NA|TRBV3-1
CASSQDAQVQETQYF
TGTGCCAGCAGCCAAGATGCCCAGGTCCAAGAGACCCAGTACTTC
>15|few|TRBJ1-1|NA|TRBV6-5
CASSYSSYMNTEAFF
TGTGCCAGCAGTTACTCATCCTACATGAACACTGAAGCTTTCTTT
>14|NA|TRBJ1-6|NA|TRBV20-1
CSARARQRVSPLHF
TGCAGTGCTAGAGCGAGACAGAGAGTTTCACCCCTCCACTTT
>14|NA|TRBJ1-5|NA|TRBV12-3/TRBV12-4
CASSPSDTYQPQHF
TGTGCCAGCAGTCCTAGCGACACTTATCAGCCCCAGCATTTT
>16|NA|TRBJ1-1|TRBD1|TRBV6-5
CASTPTGGHENTEAFF
TGTGCCAGCACCCCAACAGGGGGACACGAGAACACTGAAGCTTTCTTT
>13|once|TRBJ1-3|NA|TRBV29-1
CSARVASGNTIYF
TGCAGCGCCCGGGTCGCCTCTGGAAACACCATATATTTT
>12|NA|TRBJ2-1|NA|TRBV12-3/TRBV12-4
CASSYPYNEQFF
TGTGCCAGCAGTTACCCTTACAATGAGCAGTTCTTC
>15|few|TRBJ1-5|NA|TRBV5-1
CASSSDPGGNQPQHF
TGCGCCAGCAGCTCAGATCCTGGTGGCAATCAGCCCCAGCATTTT
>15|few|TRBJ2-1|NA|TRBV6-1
CASSELGHTDNEQFF
TGTGCCAGCAGTGAATTGGGACATACCGACAATGAGCAGTTCTTC
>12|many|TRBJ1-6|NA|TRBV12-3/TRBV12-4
CASSPQSSPLHF
TGTGCCAGCAGTCCACAGAGTTCACCCCTCCACTTT
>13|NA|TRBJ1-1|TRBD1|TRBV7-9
CASSPGQGKEAFF
TGTGCCAGCAGCCCGGGACAGGGAAAAGAAGCTTTCTTT
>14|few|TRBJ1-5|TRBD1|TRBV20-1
CSAKDRGGFQPQHF
TGCAGTGCCAAGGACAGGGGGGGGTTCCAGCCCCAGCATTTT
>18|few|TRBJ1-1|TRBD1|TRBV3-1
CASSQSLRLTGPNTEAFF
TGTGCCAGCAGCCAATCCCTTCGGTTGACAGGGCCGAACACTGAAGCTTTCTTT
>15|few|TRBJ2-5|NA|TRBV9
CASSVAGNSQETQYF
TGTGCCAGCAGCGTAGCTGGTAACAGTCAAGAGACCCAGTACTTC
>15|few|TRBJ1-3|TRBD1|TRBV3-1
CASSRDRASGNTIYF
TGTGCCAGCAGTCGAGACAGGGCCTCTGGAAACACCATATATTTT
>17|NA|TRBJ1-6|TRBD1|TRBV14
CASSPLTGLGGNSPLHF
TGTGCCAGCAGCCCTCTGACAGGGTTGGGGGGTAATTCACCCCTCCACTTT
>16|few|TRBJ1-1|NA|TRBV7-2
CASSLAWQALNTEAFF
TGTGCCAGCAGCTTAGCGTGGCAGGCGTTGAACACTGAAGCTTTCTTT
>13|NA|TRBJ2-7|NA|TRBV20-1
CSARPRYSYEQYF
TGCAGTGCTAGACCCAGATACTCCTACGAGCAGTACTTC
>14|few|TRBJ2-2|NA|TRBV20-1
CSAKDFANTGELFF
TGCAGTGCTAAAGACTTCGCGAACACCGGGGAGCTGTTTTTT
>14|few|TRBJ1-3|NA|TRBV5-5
CASSLAGAGNTIYF
TGTGCCAGCAGCTTGGCCGGGGCTGGAAACACCATATATTTT
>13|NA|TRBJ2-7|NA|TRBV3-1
CASSQDHGSEQYF
TGTGCCAGCAGCCAAGATCATGGAAGCGAGCAGTACTTC
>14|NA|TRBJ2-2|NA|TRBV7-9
CASSLARGTGELFF
TGTGCCAGCAGCTTAGCAAGAGGGACCGGGGAGCTGTTTTTT
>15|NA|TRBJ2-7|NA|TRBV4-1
CASSPWGQGTYEQYF
TGCGCCAGCAGCCCCTGGGGCCAGGGAACCTACGAGCAGTACTTC
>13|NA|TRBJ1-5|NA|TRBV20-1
CSAVGQDNQPQHF
TGCAGTGCTGTGGGGCAGGACAATCAGCCCCAGCATTTT